This T cell receptor (beta chain) came from a study of cytomegalovirus exposure and HLA in healthy donors. Study-level information: Early released data had around 79 million unique TCRs, all coming from HLA-typed donors.

The CDR3 is 13 amino acids. Germline CDR1 GTSNPN, CDR2 SVGIG (reference sequence). V was shortened by 3 bases and J by 3 bases, with 8 bases between the two germline ends. It was with 60 Vbeta and 13 Jbeta primers that the PCR ran. TCRdb's copy holds only in-frame clones and misses some; the assay was immunoSEQ multiplex PCR. In the table there are 270,000 or so clones, nearly 95% of which are singletons. The sequence derives from a girl between 2 and 10 years old in good health and CMV-seronegative. Sequencing was done on a sample of PBMCs. The J gene is TRBJ2-2, the V gene TRBV30; D uncertain. The CDR3 sequence is CAWRRLDTGELFF. The DNA of the CDR3 is TGTGCCTGGAGGCGACTGGACACCGGGGAGCTGTTTTTT.